This T cell receptor (beta chain) came from a study of regulatory T cells in long-lasting Graves disease. Study-wide background: Persistent Graves' disease denoted over 5 years of antithyroid drugs plus positive TSH receptor antibodies. Study results and caveats: Investigators studied peripheral blood only, not thyroid tissue.

Time point specified: persistent/refractory GD, antithyroid drugs over 5 years with positive TRAb. Making the TCR library involved RNA that had been extracted from PBMCs. The EDTA tubes were filled with about 10 milliliters of drawn peripheral blood. This clonotype has just a few counts. The antigen remains unidentified. Arm-PCR of CDR3 regions and iRepertoire HTBI primers were the basis on which TCR beta libraries were built. TCRdb fed the multiplex PCR reads into MiXCR, producing one record per CDR3 protein. The data hold roughly 500,000 distinct CDR3 sequences, with approximately 21% observed a single time. The length of the CDR3 is 14 residues. Per the germline V gene, CDR1 is MNHEY and CDR2 is SVGAGI. Trimming took off 7 bases at V and 3 bases at J, with 16 bases between the two ends.

J is TRBJ2-7 and V is TRBV6-5; D ambiguous. The receptor was isolated from a female donor with Graves disease. The specimen comprised peripheral blood mononuclear cells (PBMCs), sampled when the disease was refractory, from a patient treated with antithyroid drugs. The CDR3 sequence is CASTYSHLIYEQYF. CDR3 DNA: TGTGCCAGCACCTACTCACACCTTATCTACGAGCAGTACTTC.